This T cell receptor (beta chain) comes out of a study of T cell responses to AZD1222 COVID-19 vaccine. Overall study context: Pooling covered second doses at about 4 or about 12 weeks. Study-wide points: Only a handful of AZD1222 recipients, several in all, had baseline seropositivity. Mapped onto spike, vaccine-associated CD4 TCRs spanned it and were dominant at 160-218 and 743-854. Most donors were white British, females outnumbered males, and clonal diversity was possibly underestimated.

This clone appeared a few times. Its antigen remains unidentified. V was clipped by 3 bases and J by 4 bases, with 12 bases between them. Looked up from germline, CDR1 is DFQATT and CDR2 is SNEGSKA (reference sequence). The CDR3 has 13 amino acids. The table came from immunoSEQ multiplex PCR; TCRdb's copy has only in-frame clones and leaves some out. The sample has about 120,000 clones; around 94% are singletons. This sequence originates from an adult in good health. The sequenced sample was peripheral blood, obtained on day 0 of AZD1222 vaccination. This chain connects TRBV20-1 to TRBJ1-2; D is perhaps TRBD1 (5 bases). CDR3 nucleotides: TGCAGTGCTAGTACGGGGCGCGTCTATGGCTACACCTTC. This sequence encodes CSASTGRVYGYTF.